A single sample is the source of the 24 T cell receptor beta chains below, sequenced in a study of sequential checkpoint blockade in melanoma. This sample's treatment: randomized to nivolumab then ipilimumab (arm A) or the reverse (arm B). The repertoire was sequenced with immunoSEQ multiplex PCR; TCRdb's copy has only in-frame clones and lacks some. The sample lists approximately 26,000 clones, 77% seen once, with approximately 23% in the top ten. The sequencing here drew on CD8+ T cells sorted from blood (inferred from file names), taken from a patient given nivolumab and ipilimumab in sequence. Receptors were obtained from a human donor with melanoma.

This clone was observed a single time. This chain links TRBV19 with TRBJ2-7, with D possibly TRBD1 on 6 matching bases. Germline V gives CDR1 LNHDA, CDR2 SQIVND (reference sequence). V lost 3 bases and J 0 bases, leaving 18 bases between the germline ends. This CDR3 has 17 amino acids. The CDR3 loop reads CASSMGYTGMSSYEQYF. Written as DNA, the CDR3 is TGTGCCAGTAGTATGGGGTATACAGGGATGAGCTCCTACGAGCAGTACTTC. The full variable domain, in which reference TRBV19 and TRBJ2-7 provide the parts outside the CDR3, is DGGITQSPKYLFRKEGQNVTLSCEQNLNHDAMYWYRQDPGQGLRLIYYSQIVNDFQKGDIAEGYSVSREKKESFPLTVTSAQKNPTAFYLCASSMGYTGMSSYEQYFGPGTRLTVT.

Only a few counts were recorded for this clone. The chain combines TRBV6-6 with TRBJ1-5, with D perhaps matching TRBD1 (5 bases). Germline CDR1 reads MNHNY; CDR2 reads SVGAGI (reference sequence). This CDR3 has 15 amino acids. Trimming pared 6 bases from V and 0 bases from J, leaving 12 bases between. In nucleotides, the CDR3 is TGTGCCAGCAGACATAGGGGTCATAGCAATCAGCCCCAGCATTTT. This codes for CASRHRGHSNQPQHF.

This CDR3 is CASAPVRASGIEDEQFF. The CDR3 bases are TGTGCCAGCGCACCGGTACGGGCTAGCGGGATAGAGGATGAGCAGTTCTTC. The gene calls are TRBV27 and TRBJ2-1; 9 bases agree with TRBD2. The V gene end was trimmed by 8 bases and the J gene end by 8 bases; junction bases not matched to a gene: 19. The CDR3 has 17 amino acids. Germline CDR1 is MNHEY and CDR2 is SMNVEV (reference sequence).

This clone is a singleton in its sample. J is TRBJ2-5 and V is TRBV7-8, with TRBD2 matching 16 bases. The germline gives CDR1 SGHVS, CDR2 FQNEAQ. The CDR3 consists of 17 residues. The V gene end was trimmed by 5 bases and the J gene end by 4 bases; junction bases not matched to a gene: 7. CDR3 sequence (DNA): TGTGCCAGCAGCGCGGGACTAGCGGGGGGGCATCTAGAGACCCAGTACTTC. It is translated as CASSAGLAGGHLETQYF.

The chain links TRBV7-6 to TRBJ2-3; 10 nucleotides align to TRBD1. V was clipped by 5 bases and J by 6 bases; unmatched bases: 8. The CDR3 runs to 15 residues. From germline, CDR1 is SGHVS and CDR2 FNYEAQ. The CDR3 region has the DNA TGTGCCAGCAGCCCTAGGACAGGGGGAGAGGATACGCAGTATTTT. Translation: CASSPRTGGEDTQYF.

The rearrangement joins TRBV11-2 to TRBJ2-3; 8 bases are a match to TRBD2. Germline-derived CDR1 and CDR2 are SGHAT and FQNNGV. J lost 3 bases, V lost 4 bases, and 3 bases had no gene match. The CDR3 contains 14 residues. CDR3 nucleotide sequence: TGTGCCAGCAGCTCCACGGGAGGGACAGATACGCAGTATTTT. This translates into CASSSTGGTDTQYF.

The CDR3 loop reads CASSGLANSYEQYF. In DNA form, the CDR3 reads TGTGCCAGCAGCGGACTAGCGAATTCCTACGAGCAGTACTTC. The gene calls are TRBV9 and TRBJ2-7; 8 bases fit TRBD2. Trimming took 3 bases from V and 1 from J; bases not matched to a gene: 3. Germline V gives CDR1 SGDLS, CDR2 YYNGEE. The CDR3 is 14 amino acids.

This chain links TRBV7-6 with TRBJ1-1; D uncertain. Trimming took off 2 bases at V and 5 bases at J, with 6 bases between the two ends. CDR3 size: 12 residues. Germline values: CDR1 SGHVS, CDR2 FNYEAQ. CDR3 bases: TGTGCCAGCAGCTTACGAGGAACTGAAGCTTTCTTT. Translated, it gives CASSLRGTEAFF. The full variable domain, with the rest looked up from reference TRBV7-6 and TRBJ1-1, is GAGVSQSPRYKVTKRGQDVALRCDPISGHVSLYWYRQALGQGPEFLTYFNYEAQQDKSGLPNDRFSAERPEGSISTLTIQRTEQRDSAMYRCASSLRGTEAFFGQGTRLTVV.

The rearrangement links TRBV7-9 to TRBJ2-2; possible D gene TRBD2, 6 bases. The CDR3 extends over 16 amino acids. Per germline, CDR1 SEHNR and CDR2 FQNEAQ (reference sequence). Trimming cost V 2 bases and J 2 bases, with 12 bases left between them. CDR3 bases: TGTGCCAGCAGCTTACCGGGGGACCCCAACACCGGGGAGCTGTTTTTT. Translated, it gives CASSLPGDPNTGELFF.

J is TRBJ2-5 and V is TRBV2; TRBD2 matches 7 bases. Germline loops: CDR1 SNHLY, CDR2 FYNNEI. V lost 9 bases and J lost 3; bases outside the gene matches: 10. This CDR3 region has 14 residues. CDR3 sequence: CARLSRGGEETQYF. The CDR3, as DNA: TGTGCCAGACTGTCACGGGGAGGGGAAGAGACCCAGTACTTC. Complete variable domain (other parts from reference TRBV2 and TRBJ2-5): EPEVTQTPSHQVTQMGQEVILRCVPISNHLYFYWYRQILGQKVEFLVSFYNNEISEKSEIFDDQFSVERPDGSNFTLKIRSTKLEDSAMYFCARLSRGGEETQYFGPGTRLLVL.

This chain uses TRBV19 with TRBJ1-1; 11 bases agree with TRBD1. The CDR3 contains 14 residues. J lost 5 bases, V lost 7 bases, and 6 bases had no gene match. Germline values: CDR1 LNHDA, CDR2 SQIVND (reference sequence). DNA of the CDR3: TGTGCCAGTATCTATGGACAGGGGGCGACTGAAGCTTTCTTT. Translating it yields CASIYGQGATEAFF.

The chain links TRBV4-2 to TRBJ2-7, with TRBD1 identical over 12 bases. J lost 0 bases, V lost 0 bases, and 9 bases had no gene match. The CDR3 extends over 19 amino acids. CDR1 and CDR2 (germline): LGHNA, YNFKEQ. The CDR3 DNA is TGTGCCAGCAGCCAAGAGCGGGGACAGGGGGCTCTTAGCTCCTACGAGCAGTACTTC. Protein: CASSQERGQGALSSYEQYF.

V is TRBV4-2 and J is TRBJ1-2; tentatively, D is TRBD1 (5 bases). In germline, CDR1 is LGHNA, CDR2 YNFKEQ. The ends were cut back, 3 bases at V and 4 bases at J, with 15 bases in the middle. The CDR3 covers 15 residues. The CDR3 reads CASSQVPPGSYGYTF. The CDR3, as DNA: TGTGCCAGCAGCCAGGTTCCTCCAGGGTCCTATGGCTACACCTTC.

The chain has TRBV11-2 and TRBJ2-5; D is possibly TRBD2 (6 bases). TRBJ2-7 matches the DNA end more closely, so the J call is doubtful. This CDR3 is 13 amino acids long. The V gene's germline CDR1 is SGHAT and CDR2 FQNNGV. CDR3 bases: TGTGCCAGCAGCTTGGAGGGTACGGGCGAGCAGTACTTC. Translation gives CASSLEGTGEQYF.

The genes are TRBV19 and TRBJ2-1, with 9 bases matching TRBD1. This CDR3 comprises 14 residues. The germline V gene encodes CDR1 LNHDA and CDR2 SQIVND (reference sequence). The ends lost 5 bases at V and 4 bases at J; junction bases unmatched: 3. The CDR3 DNA sequence: TGTGCCAGTAGTTGGGGACAGGGTTACAATGAGCAGTTCTTC. Protein: CASSWGQGYNEQFF.

The chain uses TRBV27 and TRBJ2-7; D unresolved. V was clipped by 0 bases and J by 3 bases, with 6 bases between them. Per the germline V gene, CDR1 is MNHEY and CDR2 is SMNVEV (reference sequence). The CDR3 loop spans 13 amino acids. CDR3 in DNA: TGTGCCAGCAGTTTATCCGGAGACTACGAGCAGTACTTC. This gives the protein CASSLSGDYEQYF.

V usage is TRBV4-3 and J usage is TRBJ2-7, with a weak D call TRBD1 (6 bases). Germline V gene lookup returns CDR1 LGHNA and CDR2 YSLEER. The V end was cut by 3 bases, the J end by 7 bases, with 16 bases between. The CDR3 is made up of 14 amino acids. The CDR3 nucleotides read TGCGCCAGCAGCCACAACCCACAGGGCTTGGAGCAGTACTTC. Its translation: CASSHNPQGLEQYF.

The chain carries TRBV28 and TRBJ2-7; 7 bases map to TRBD1. Trimming removed 3 bases from V and 4 bases from J; junction bases left unmatched: 9. This CDR3 spans 15 amino acids. Germline loops: CDR1 MDHEN, CDR2 SYDVKM. CDR3 region: CASSFLDRDPYEQYF. CDR3 nucleotides: TGTGCCAGCAGTTTCCTCGACAGGGACCCATACGAGCAGTACTTC.

V gene TRBV27 combines with J gene TRBJ2-5; the D gene is possibly TRBD1 (5 bases). This CDR3 contains 13 residues. Per the germline V gene, CDR1 is MNHEY and CDR2 is SMNVEV (reference sequence). V shed 3 bases and J shed 2 bases, with 7 bases lying between them. Written as DNA, the CDR3 is TGTGCCAGCAGTTTCGACAGACAAGAGACCCAGTACTTC. Protein sequence: CASSFDRQETQYF.

This clone was picked up one time. The chain recombines TRBV4-3 with TRBJ1-1; D gene uncertain. Germline V gene data show CDR1 as LGHNA and CDR2 as YSLEER. The CDR3 is 13 amino acids. Deletions cut 1 base from V and 6 bases from J, with 9 bases between. The CDR3 region is CASSQVAESEAFF. CDR3 nucleotide sequence: TGCGCCAGCAGCCAAGTTGCTGAGTCTGAAGCTTTCTTT.

This chain uses TRBV27 with TRBJ1-5; D is perhaps TRBD1 (5 bases). Trimming removed 3 bases from V and 7 bases from J, with 13 bases in between. Germline CDR1 reads MNHEY; CDR2 reads SMNVEV (reference sequence). CDR3 size: 14 residues. The CDR3 sequence is CASSFQGDGQPQHF. The CDR3 DNA reads as TGTGCCAGCAGTTTTCAAGGGGATGGGCAGCCCCAGCATTTT.

This sequence joins TRBV28 and TRBJ1-2; D remains unclear. The CDR3 contains 13 residues. V was clipped by 6 bases and J by 3 bases, with 11 bases between them. CDR1 and CDR2 from the germline V gene are MDHEN and SYDVKM. CDR3 DNA sequence: TGTGCCAGCAGCCCGGCGGGGTACTATGGCTACACCTTC. Protein: CASSPAGYYGYTF.

This chain links TRBV20-1 with TRBJ1-2; D call uncertain. Germline V gene lookup returns CDR1 DFQATT and CDR2 SNEGSKA (reference sequence). CDR3 length: 9 residues. V was cut by 6 bases and J by 8 bases, with 7 bases left in between. For the CDR3, the DNA is TGCAGTGCACCAGGCGGCTACACCTTC. This encodes CSAPGGYTF.

The sample holds a few counts of this clone. The rearrangement uses TRBV5-6 and TRBJ2-1; 9 bases fit TRBD1. The CDR3 sequence is 14 residues long. The germline gives CDR1 SGHDT, CDR2 YYEEEE. V lost 4 bases and J lost 14; bases outside the gene matches: 13. Here the CDR3 reads CASSAGTGKGKEFF. CDR3 sequence (DNA): TGTGCCAGCAGCGCGGGGACAGGGAAGGGGAAGGAGTTCTTC.